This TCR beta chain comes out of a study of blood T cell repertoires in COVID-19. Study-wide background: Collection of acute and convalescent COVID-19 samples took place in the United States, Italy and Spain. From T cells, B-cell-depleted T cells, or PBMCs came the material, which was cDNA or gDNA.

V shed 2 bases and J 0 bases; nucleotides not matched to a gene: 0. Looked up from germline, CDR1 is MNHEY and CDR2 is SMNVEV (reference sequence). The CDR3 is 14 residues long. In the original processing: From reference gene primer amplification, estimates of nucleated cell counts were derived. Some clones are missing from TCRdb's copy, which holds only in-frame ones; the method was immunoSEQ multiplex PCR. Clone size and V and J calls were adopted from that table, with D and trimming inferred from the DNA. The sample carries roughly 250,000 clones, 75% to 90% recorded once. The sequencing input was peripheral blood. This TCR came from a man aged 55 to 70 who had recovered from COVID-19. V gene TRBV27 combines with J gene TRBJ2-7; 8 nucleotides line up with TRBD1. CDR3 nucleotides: TGTGCCAGCAGTTTAACAGGGGGCTCCTACGAGCAGTACTTC. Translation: CASSLTGGSYEQYF.